The 26 T cell receptor beta chains in this list originate from one sample, sequenced in a study of regulatory dendritic cells for organ transplantation (TCRdb year 2017). These TCRs' antigens remain unknown. The library relied on the immunoSEQ multiplex PCR assay. TCRdb's version of the immuneACCESS table is confined to in-frame rearrangements and falls short of the full clone set. An unresolved V gene accounts for under half of the shortfall where checked; the remainder is of unknown origin. In this sample the table shows some 11,000 clones, 79% of which occur a single time. The ten most abundant clones make up roughly 0.98% of the sample. Sorted T cell subsets were CFSE-labeled and co-cultured for 4 to 5 days with allogeneic regulatory or mature dendritic cells at a 1:10 DC:T ratio. The sample was naive CD8+ T cells from blood cultured with regulatory dendritic cells. This specimen's cell subset or site label, interpreted: CD45RA+ naive T cells. The receptors were gathered from a human donor in good health.

This rearrangement joins TRBV25-1 to TRBJ2-5; 9 positions agree with TRBD2. Germline-derived CDR1 and CDR2 are MGHDK and SYGVNS. This CDR3 is built from 17 residues. V shed 0 bases and J 7 bases; nucleotides not matched to a gene: 12. CDR3 protein: CASSEYPAAGGRMTQYF. CDR3 in DNA: TGTGCCAGCAGTGAATACCCCGCGGCGGGGGGGCGCATGACCCAGTACTTC.

The rearrangement links TRBV5-1 to TRBJ1-2; D is unresolved. The CDR3 totals 15 residues. The germline gives CDR1 SGHRS, CDR2 YFSETQ. The V gene lost 0 bases and the J gene lost 4 bases, with 13 bases spanning the gap. The CDR3 is CASSLDREMGYGYTF. The CDR3 DNA reads TGCGCCAGCAGCTTGGATCGGGAGATGGGCTATGGCTACACCTTC. The variable domain in full, with the rest retrieved from reference TRBV5-1 and TRBJ1-2, is KAGVTQTPRYLIKTRGQQVTLSCSPISGHRSVSWYQQTPGQGLQFLFEYFSETQRNKGNFPGRFSGRQFSNSRSEMNVSTLELGDSALYLCASSLDREMGYGYTFGSGTRLTVV.

A few counts support this clone. This chain uses TRBV7-8 with TRBJ1-3; a weak D match, TRBD1 (5 bases). Deletions cut 5 bases from V and 0 bases from J, with 20 bases between. There are 18 residues in the CDR3. The V gene's germline CDR1 is SGHVS and CDR2 FQNEAQ. Written as DNA, the CDR3 is TGTGCCAGCAGCCCCCAGGGCAGACTTTATAACTCTGGAAACACCATATATTTT. Translated, it gives CASSPQGRLYNSGNTIYF.

The chain links TRBV25-1 to TRBJ2-1; D is possibly TRBD1 (6 bases). The ends were cut back, 2 bases at V and 7 bases at J, with 6 bases in the middle. Germline V gene data show CDR1 as MGHDK and CDR2 as SYGVNS. This CDR3 is 12 amino acids long. Here the CDR3 reads CASSERGNEQFF. CDR3 nucleotide sequence: TGTGCCAGCAGTGAAAGGGGGAATGAGCAGTTCTTC.

This clone has just one count. This chain uses TRBV27 with TRBJ1-5, with TRBD1 identical over 7 bases. The CDR3 totals 14 residues. The germline V gene encodes CDR1 MNHEY and CDR2 SMNVEV (reference sequence). The J segment lost 0 bases and the V segment lost 6 bases, leaving 2 bases of the junction unmatched. Here the CDR3 reads CASREGASNQPQHF. Here the CDR3 DNA reads TGTGCCAGCAGGGAGGGGGCTAGCAATCAGCCCCAGCATTTT.

The J gene is TRBJ2-1, the V gene TRBV19, with TRBD2 matching 10 bases. This CDR3 comprises 17 residues. The V gene end was trimmed by 3 bases and the J gene end by 0 bases; junction bases not matched to a gene: 5. The germline V gene has CDR1 LNHDA and CDR2 SQIVND (reference sequence). The CDR3 coding sequence is TGTGCCAGTAGTATCTCTCCTAGCGGGAGCTCCTACAATGAGCAGTTCTTC. It specifies CASSISPSGSSYNEQFF. Complete variable domain (other parts from reference TRBV19 and TRBJ2-1): DGGITQSPKYLFRKEGQNVTLSCEQNLNHDAMYWYRQDPGQGLRLIYYSQIVNDFQKGDIAEGYSVSREKKESFPLTVTSAQKNPTAFYLCASSISPSGSSYNEQFFGPGTRLTVL.

The CDR3 DNA sequence: TGTGCCAGCAGCTTCACGGGACTAGGGGTCGGAGAGACCCAGTACTTC. Its translation: CASSFTGLGVGETQYF. The genes are TRBV7-2 and TRBJ2-5; 8 bases line up with TRBD2. The V gene end was trimmed by 3 bases and the J gene end by 4 bases; junction bases not matched to a gene: 10. Looked up from germline, CDR1 is SGHTA and CDR2 is FQGNSA. CDR3 length equals 16 residues.

This clone was detected only a few times. The chain combines TRBV4-1 with TRBJ2-7; 12 positions agree with TRBD1. The CDR3 totals 16 residues. Germline CDR1 MGHRA, CDR2 YSYEKL. V lost 2 bases, J lost 6 bases, and 8 bases stayed unmatched. CDR3 sequence reads: CASSQSTGTGGSEQYF. The DNA for the CDR3 is TGCGCCAGCAGCCAATCTACCGGGACAGGGGGCTCCGAGCAGTACTTC.

The rearrangement joins TRBV6-1 to TRBJ2-7; D possibly corresponds to TRBD2 (6 bases). CDR1 is MNHNS and CDR2 is SASEGT in the germline V gene. CDR3 size: 14 residues. The germline V and J ends were trimmed by 3 bases and 3 bases, with 12 bases remaining between them. The CDR3 reads CASSDPGLHYEQYF. CDR3 sequence (DNA): TGTGCCAGCAGTGATCCGGGACTGCACTACGAGCAGTACTTC.

This clone came up a few times. The rearrangement links TRBV4-1 to TRBJ1-5; 7 positions match TRBD1. The CDR3 totals 15 residues. J lost 0 bases, V lost 6 bases, and 5 bases had no gene match. Germline CDR1 is MGHRA and CDR2 is YSYEKL. The CDR3 nucleotides are TGCGCCAGCAGACTTGACAGGGCTAGCAATCAGCCCCAGCATTTT. Protein: CASRLDRASNQPQHF.

This chain connects TRBV5-5 to TRBJ2-3; the match to TRBD1 covers 7 bases. The CDR3 totals 15 residues. V lost 0 bases, J lost 3 bases, and 4 bases stayed unmatched. Germline assignment: CDR1 SGHKS and CDR2 YYEKEE (reference sequence). The CDR3 region is CASSLETGVTDTQYF. The CDR3 DNA reads as TGTGCCAGCAGCTTGGAAACAGGGGTTACAGATACGCAGTATTTT. The variable domain in full, with the rest retrieved from reference TRBV5-5 and TRBJ2-3, is DAGVTQSPTHLIKTRGQQVTLRCSPISGHKSVSWYQQVLGQGPQFIFQYYEKEERGRGNFPDRFSARQFPNYSSELNVNALLLGDSALYLCASSLETGVTDTQYFGPGTRLTVL.

The chain has TRBV9 and TRBJ2-3; a weak D match, TRBD2 (6 bases). The CDR3 spans 14 residues. V was pared by 6 bases and J by 0 bases, with 11 bases between. Looked up from germline, CDR1 is SGDLS and CDR2 is YYNGEE. In DNA, the CDR3 is TGTGCCAGCAAGGGGACTGCTAGCACAGATACGCAGTATTTT. It encodes CASKGTASTDTQYF. The variable domain in full, completed from reference TRBV9 and TRBJ2-3, reads DSGVTQTPKHLITATGQRVTLRCSPRSGDLSVYWYQQSLDQGLQFLIQYYNGEERAKGNILERFSAQQFPDLHSELNLSSLELGDSALYFCASKGTASTDTQYFGPGTRLTVL.

The V call is TRBV9, the J call TRBJ2-1; 8 nucleotides match TRBD1. Germline V gene sequence: CDR1 SGDLS, CDR2 YYNGEE. This CDR3 is built from 15 residues. V lost 3 bases and J lost 6; bases outside the gene matches: 8. In DNA, the CDR3 is TGTGCCAGCAGCGAATTAGGAACAGGGGGCAATGAGCAGTTCTTC. Its protein is CASSELGTGGNEQFF.

This clone was seen a few times. The CDR3 DNA follows: TGTGCCAGCAGTTTAGCGGCTAGGACTGAAGCTTTCTTT. The encoded protein is CASSLAARTEAFF. The chain is built from TRBV27 and TRBJ1-1; D is unclear. V was shortened by 2 bases and J by 5 bases, with 9 bases between the two germline ends. CDR1 and CDR2 (germline): MNHEY, SMNVEV (reference sequence). This CDR3 is built from 13 residues.

The chain couples TRBV4-3 to TRBJ2-3; 7 bases are shared with TRBD1. The CDR3 consists of 16 residues. V trimming: 6 bases; J trimming: 0 bases; junction bases outside the gene matches: 9. In germline, CDR1 is LGHNA, CDR2 YSLEER. In DNA form, the CDR3 reads TGCGCCAGCAGACAGACCAACAGGGGTAGCACAGATACGCAGTATTTT. Protein sequence: CASRQTNRGSTDTQYF.

The genes are TRBV11-1 and TRBJ1-2, with 7 bases fitting TRBD1. CDR3 length: 15 residues. The germline CDR1 and CDR2 sequences are SGHAT and FQDESV (reference sequence). V lost 0 bases, J lost 3 bases, and 4 bases stayed unmatched. CDR3 in DNA: TGTGCCAGCAGCTTAGCGGACAGGAGTTACTATGGCTACACCTTC. It yields the protein CASSLADRSYYGYTF.

The rearrangement joins TRBV9 to TRBJ1-1, with 8 bases that match TRBD1. Per the germline V gene, CDR1 is SGDLS and CDR2 is YYNGEE. With V trimmed by 4 bases and J by 7 bases, 15 bases remained unmatched. The CDR3 runs to 16 residues. The CDR3 DNA follows: TGTGCCAGCAGCCCAGGGGGCGCAGGCCGTCTCGATGAAGCTTTCTTT. It translates to CASSPGGAGRLDEAFF.

This clone was seen a single time. The V gene is TRBV7-6, the J gene TRBJ1-4; D perhaps matches TRBD1 (5 bases). Germline CDR1 and CDR2: SGHVS and FNYEAQ. The CDR3 contains 15 residues. The V and J ends lost 5 bases and 0 bases respectively, with 10 bases between them. The DNA for the CDR3 is TGTGCCAGCAGCACGACAGTTGCAACTAATGAAAAACTGTTTTTT. Translated, it gives CASSTTVATNEKLFF.

The V gene is TRBV4-3, the J gene TRBJ2-5; TRBD2 matches at 10 bases. J gave up 4 bases and V 0 bases, and 2 bases lay outside the gene matches. This CDR3 spans 15 amino acids. Germline V lookup: CDR1 LGHNA, CDR2 YSLEER. The CDR3 DNA sequence: TGCGCCAGCAGCCAAGACCGGACTAGCGGAGAGACCCAGTACTTC. Its translation is CASSQDRTSGETQYF.

In nucleotides, the CDR3 is TGTGCCAGCAGCTATCATCGGACAGGGACTAACTATGGCTACACCTTC. Its protein is CASSYHRTGTNYGYTF. The chain links TRBV13 to TRBJ1-2; TRBD1 matches at 8 bases. Germline lookup yields CDR1 PRHDT and CDR2 FYEKMQ (reference sequence). This CDR3 spans 16 amino acids. Trimming at V came to 4 bases and at J to 0 bases, leaving 7 bases not matched to a gene.

The genes are TRBV7-9 and TRBJ2-3; 9 bases agree with TRBD1. Germline lookup yields CDR1 SEHNR and CDR2 FQNEAQ (reference sequence). The CDR3 contains 15 residues. The V segment lost 5 bases and the J segment 7 bases; nucleotides outside the gene matches: 10. CDR3 sequence: CASSPTGGQRNTQYF. DNA for the CDR3: TGTGCCAGCAGCCCAACAGGGGGCCAGAGAAATACGCAGTATTTT.

The chain has TRBV5-1 and TRBJ2-7; TRBD1 is a possible D gene (5 bases). Germline CDR1 is SGHRS and CDR2 is YFSETQ. With 5 bases removed from V and 2 bases from J, the gap between germline ends came to 11 bases. CDR3 length equals 13 residues. CDR3 protein: CASRRGSTYEQYF. The CDR3 DNA reads as TGCGCCAGCAGAAGGGGATCGACCTACGAGCAGTACTTC.

This clone was counted a few times. The rearrangement joins TRBV19 to TRBJ2-1; D is perhaps TRBD2 (5 bases). The length of the CDR3 is 12 residues. Germline lookup yields CDR1 LNHDA and CDR2 SQIVND (reference sequence). Trimming took off 0 bases at V and 9 bases at J, with 6 bases between the two ends. The CDR3 region is CASSIERAEQFF. Written as DNA, the CDR3 is TGTGCCAGTAGTATAGAGAGGGCTGAGCAGTTCTTC.

This clone was observed once. The gene calls are TRBV6-5 and TRBJ1-4; D unresolved. Looked up from germline, CDR1 is MNHEY and CDR2 is SVGAGI. Trimming cost V 0 bases and J 4 bases, with 9 bases left between them. CDR3 length: 15 amino acids. The CDR3 bases are TGTGCCAGCAGTTACTCTAGGGAGGATAATGAAAAACTGTTTTTT. The encoded protein is CASSYSREDNEKLFF.

The chain links TRBV4-2 to TRBJ1-3; D gene unclear. Germline V gene data show CDR1 as LGHNA and CDR2 as YNFKEQ. Trimming took off 1 base at V and 0 bases at J, with 10 bases between the two ends. CDR3 length equals 16 residues. The CDR3, as DNA: TGTGCCAGCAGCCAAGCTTTCCGGGACTCTGGAAACACCATATATTTT. This translates into CASSQAFRDSGNTIYF.

The genes are TRBV7-8 and TRBJ2-3; no clear D. Trimming stripped 4 bases from V and 2 bases from J, with 16 bases between. CDR1 is SGHVS and CDR2 is FQNEAQ in the germline V gene. The CDR3 is 16 amino acids. CDR3 coding DNA: TGTGCCAGCAGCTCCCGGGTAGCTGGGTCCACAGATACGCAGTATTTT. Translation gives CASSSRVAGSTDTQYF.